This paragraph covers one TCR beta chain sequence. The specificity of this receptor is unknown. No much larger clone is present one base from it, and per-base qualities are unavailable. TCRbeta CDR3 regions were amplified from genomic DNA by means of the immunoSEQ Assay, a bias-controlled multiplex PCR. The paper's processing steps were these. Within the assay, amplification of reference gene primers was used to estimate how many nucleated cells each sample contained. To quantify the absolute abundance of each unique TCRbeta CDR3 rearrangement, sequence reads were collapsed and filtered. For each sample, productive Simpson clonality was calculated as the square root of Simpson's diversity index across productive rearrangements. TCRdb provides this immuneACCESS table in a form limited to in-frame rearrangements. Some clones are lacking; in checked studies, under half of them reflect an unresolved V gene, and why the rest are absent is not known. V, J and clone size were drawn from that table, and D and trimming were deduced from the DNA. The sample data list fewer than 200,000 clones, and 89% of these were observed just once. Of the sample, 1.5% to 2% is held by the ten largest clones.

Another Seattle source contributed samples from volunteer blood donors who had recovered from COVID-19. The collaborating institutions used their own protocols to collect whole blood in K2EDTA tubes. Collaborator samples were shipped for TCRbeta analysis as frozen whole blood, isolated PBMCs, or DNA extracted from either sample type. The CDR3 contains 14 residues, cysteine and phenylalanine counted. The kept DNA is CDR3 alone, 42 bases in frame from the first base. From the germline V gene (reference sequence), CDR1 is LNHDA and CDR2 is SQIVND. Trimming takes 5 bases off V and 9 bases off J; junction bases not matched to a gene: 9. This specimen comes from a study of blood T cell repertoires in COVID-19 (dated by TCRdb to the early 2020s). About the study as a whole: Samples from collaborators originated in the United States, Italy and Spain and spanned both the acute and convalescent phases of COVID-19. The prospective study material was composed of cDNA or gDNA derived from T cells, B-cell-depleted T cells, or PBMCs. Deeply sampled blood TCRbeta repertoires from subjects exposed to, actively infected with, or recovered from COVID-19 were included in the dataset. A freely available public database, intended as a resource for researchers studying the immune response to SARS-CoV-2, is where the repertoires were released. Samples were obtained from the ongoing ImmuneRACE study (first 160 participants) and from 1,254 subjects provided by 6 global collaborators. The sample metadata nearly always contained a de-identified subject ID, COVID-19 status, age in years and sex. HLA class I and class II types, where available, came from metadata supplied by the sample provider rather than from assay-based typing.

Summary of the overall study and its limitations: Clinical and demographic metadata were provided uncurated, with the amount varying by source and participant.

The chain is made from TRBV19 and TRBJ1-5; the central 8 bases match TRBD1. The sequenced sample was peripheral blood. The TCR sequence derives from a man younger than 35 who had recovered from COVID-19. The nucleotide sequence is TGTGCCAGTAGTTCGGCAGGGGGCAATGGGCCCCAGCATTTT. The translation is CASSSAGGNGPQHF.